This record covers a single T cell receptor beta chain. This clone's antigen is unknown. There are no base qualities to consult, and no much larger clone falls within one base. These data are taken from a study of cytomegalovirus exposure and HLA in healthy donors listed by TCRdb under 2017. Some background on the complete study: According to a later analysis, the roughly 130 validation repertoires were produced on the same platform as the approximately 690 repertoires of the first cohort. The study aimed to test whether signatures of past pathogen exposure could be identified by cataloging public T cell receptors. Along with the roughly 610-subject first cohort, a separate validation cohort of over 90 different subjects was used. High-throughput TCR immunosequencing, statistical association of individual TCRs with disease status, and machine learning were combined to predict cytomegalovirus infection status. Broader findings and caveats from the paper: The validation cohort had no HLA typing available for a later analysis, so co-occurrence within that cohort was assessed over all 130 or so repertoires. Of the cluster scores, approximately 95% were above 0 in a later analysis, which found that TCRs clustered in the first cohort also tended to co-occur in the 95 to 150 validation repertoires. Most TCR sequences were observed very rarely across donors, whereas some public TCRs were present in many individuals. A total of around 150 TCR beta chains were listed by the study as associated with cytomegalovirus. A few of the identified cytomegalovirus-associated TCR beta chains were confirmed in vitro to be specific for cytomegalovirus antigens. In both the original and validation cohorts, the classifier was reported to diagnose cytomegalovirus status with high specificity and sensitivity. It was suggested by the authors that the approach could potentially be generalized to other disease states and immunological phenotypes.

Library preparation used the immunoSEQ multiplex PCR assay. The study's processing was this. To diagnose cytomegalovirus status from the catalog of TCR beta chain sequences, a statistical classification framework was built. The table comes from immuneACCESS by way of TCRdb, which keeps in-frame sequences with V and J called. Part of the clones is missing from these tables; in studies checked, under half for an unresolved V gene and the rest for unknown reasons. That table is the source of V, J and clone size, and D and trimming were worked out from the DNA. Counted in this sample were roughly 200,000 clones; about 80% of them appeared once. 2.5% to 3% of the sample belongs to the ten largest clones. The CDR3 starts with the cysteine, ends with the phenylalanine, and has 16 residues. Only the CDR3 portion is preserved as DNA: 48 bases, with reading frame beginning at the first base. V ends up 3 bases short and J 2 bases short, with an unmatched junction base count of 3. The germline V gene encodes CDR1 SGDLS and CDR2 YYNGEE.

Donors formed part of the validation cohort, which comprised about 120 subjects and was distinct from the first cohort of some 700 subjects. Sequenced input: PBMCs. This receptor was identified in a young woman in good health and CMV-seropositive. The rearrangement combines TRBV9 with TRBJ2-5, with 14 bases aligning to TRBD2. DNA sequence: TGTGCCAGCAGCGGGACTAGCGGGGGGACACAAGAGACCCAGTACTTC. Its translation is CASSGTSGGTQETQYF.